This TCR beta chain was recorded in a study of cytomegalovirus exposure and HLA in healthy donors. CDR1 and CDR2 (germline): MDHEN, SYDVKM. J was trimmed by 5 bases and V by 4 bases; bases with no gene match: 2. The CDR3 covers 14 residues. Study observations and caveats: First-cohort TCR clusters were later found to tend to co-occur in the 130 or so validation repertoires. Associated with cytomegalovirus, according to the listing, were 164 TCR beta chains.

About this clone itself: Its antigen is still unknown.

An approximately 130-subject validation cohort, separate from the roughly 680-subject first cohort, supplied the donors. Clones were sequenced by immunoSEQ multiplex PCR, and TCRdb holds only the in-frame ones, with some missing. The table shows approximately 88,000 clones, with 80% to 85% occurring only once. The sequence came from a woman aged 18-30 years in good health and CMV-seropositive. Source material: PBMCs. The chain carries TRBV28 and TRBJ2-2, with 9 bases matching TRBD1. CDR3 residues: CASSSDRGTGELFF. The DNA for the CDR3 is TGTGCCAGCAGTTCGGACAGGGGAACCGGGGAGCTGTTTTTT.